This is a list of T cell receptor beta chains from one sample in a study of cytomegalovirus exposure and HLA in healthy donors. The assay was immunoSEQ multiplex PCR, and TCRdb's table has in-frame clones only and misses some. The sample lists 170,000 or so clones; about 79% were seen once. The specimen was PBMCs. The source of these receptors is a man aged 45-65 years in good health and CMV-seropositive. Both conserved end residues are part of each CDR3. D genes are given only for firm matches. Clone size, where shown, is once, few, many, or a class for clones that have expanded.

TRBJ2-2 | NA | NA | TRBV9 | CASSVEDRYTGELFF | TGTGCCAGCAGCGTAGAAGACAGGTACACCGGGGAGCTGTTTTTT
TRBJ2-1 | NA | NA | TRBV5-1 | CASRTGLYNEQFF | TGCGCCAGCAGAACGGGACTCTACAATGAGCAGTTCTTC
TRBJ2-7 | NA | NA | TRBV7-3 | CASSLRGPPYEQYF | TGTGCCAGCAGCTTAAGGGGGCCCCCCTACGAGCAGTACTTC
TRBJ2-3 | NA | NA | TRBV5-4 | CASSLPRADTQYF | TGTGCCAGCAGCTTGCCTCGGGCAGATACGCAGTATTTT
TRBJ2-3 | NA | TRBD2 | TRBV19 | CASSPGLGAFTDTQYF | TGTGCCAGTAGCCCCGGACTAGGTGCTTTCACAGATACGCAGTATTTT
TRBJ2-3 | once | TRBD1 | TRBV6-6 | CASSLQGASDTQYF | TGTGCCAGCAGCCTACAGGGGGCGTCAGATACGCAGTATTTT
TRBJ1-6 | NA | TRBD1 | TRBV11-3 | CASSSGQGNSPLHF | TGTGCCAGCAGCTCTGGACAGGGGAATTCACCCCTCCACTTT
TRBJ2-1 | NA | TRBD2 | TRBV6-6 | CASSGLAGPEGVEQFF | TGTGCCAGCAGCGGACTAGCGGGCCCCGAGGGTGTTGAGCAGTTCTTC
TRBJ2-1 | NA | NA | TRBV5-1 | CASSLEAPGIDEQFF | TGCGCCAGCAGCTTGGAAGCTCCAGGAATCGATGAGCAGTTCTTC
TRBJ1-4 | NA | NA | TRBV5-8 | CASSLTENEKLFF | TGTGCCAGCAGCTTAACGGAGAATGAAAAACTGTTTTTT
TRBJ1-1 | NA | NA | TRBV19 | CASSGGQTNTEAFF | TGTGCCAGTAGTGGAGGACAGACGAACACTGAAGCTTTCTTT
TRBJ1-3 | few | NA | TRBV19 | CASSKTSYSGNTIYF | TGTGCCAGTAGTAAGACAAGTTACTCTGGAAACACCATATATTTT
TRBJ2-3 | once | TRBD1 | TRBV29-1 | CSIRPGQGTDTQYF | TGCAGCATCCGTCCCGGACAGGGCACAGATACGCAGTATTTT
TRBJ2-2 | NA | TRBD2 | TRBV9 | CASPKGGGNTGELFF | TGTGCCAGCCCAAAGGGCGGGGGTAACACCGGGGAGCTGTTTTTT
TRBJ2-2 | NA | TRBD2 | TRBV7-2 | CASSLARERGGELFF | TGTGCCAGCAGCTTAGCGCGGGAGCGGGGCGGGGAGCTGTTTTTT
TRBJ2-5 | NA | NA | TRBV10-2 | CASSVQSPQETQYF | TGCGCCAGCAGTGTACAGTCCCCCCAGGAGACCCAGTACTTC
TRBJ2-2 | NA | TRBD1 | TRBV2 | CASSGDRGRGGELFF | TGTGCCAGCAGCGGGGACAGGGGGCGAGGCGGGGAGCTGTTTTTT
TRBJ1-2 | NA | TRBD1 | TRBV29-1 | CSVTGGPNYGYTF | TGCAGCGTTACAGGGGGCCCAAACTATGGCTACACCTTC
TRBJ2-7 | NA | TRBD2 | TRBV7-8 | CASSTGTKHYEQYF | TGTGCCAGCAGCACCGGGACTAAACACTACGAGCAGTACTTC
TRBJ2-6 | once | TRBD1 | TRBV4-1 | CASSQAVTGGPSGANVLTF | TGCGCCAGCAGCCAGGCGGTGACAGGGGGCCCCTCTGGGGCCAACGTCCTGACTTTC
TRBJ2-1 | NA | NA | TRBV9 | CASSVGLAYNEQFF | TGTGCCAGCAGCGTAGGGCTAGCGTACAATGAGCAGTTCTTC
TRBJ1-1 | NA | NA | TRBV19 | CASQGNTEAFF | TGTGCCAGTCAGGGGAACACTGAAGCTTTCTTT
TRBJ2-1 | NA | NA | TRBV30 | CAWSTRANEQFF | TGTGCCTGGAGTACGAGGGCTAATGAGCAGTTCTTC
TRBJ2-7 | NA | TRBD1 | TRBV6-6 | CASRTGGASVEQYF | TGTGCCAGCAGAACAGGGGGCGCATCCGTCGAGCAGTACTTC